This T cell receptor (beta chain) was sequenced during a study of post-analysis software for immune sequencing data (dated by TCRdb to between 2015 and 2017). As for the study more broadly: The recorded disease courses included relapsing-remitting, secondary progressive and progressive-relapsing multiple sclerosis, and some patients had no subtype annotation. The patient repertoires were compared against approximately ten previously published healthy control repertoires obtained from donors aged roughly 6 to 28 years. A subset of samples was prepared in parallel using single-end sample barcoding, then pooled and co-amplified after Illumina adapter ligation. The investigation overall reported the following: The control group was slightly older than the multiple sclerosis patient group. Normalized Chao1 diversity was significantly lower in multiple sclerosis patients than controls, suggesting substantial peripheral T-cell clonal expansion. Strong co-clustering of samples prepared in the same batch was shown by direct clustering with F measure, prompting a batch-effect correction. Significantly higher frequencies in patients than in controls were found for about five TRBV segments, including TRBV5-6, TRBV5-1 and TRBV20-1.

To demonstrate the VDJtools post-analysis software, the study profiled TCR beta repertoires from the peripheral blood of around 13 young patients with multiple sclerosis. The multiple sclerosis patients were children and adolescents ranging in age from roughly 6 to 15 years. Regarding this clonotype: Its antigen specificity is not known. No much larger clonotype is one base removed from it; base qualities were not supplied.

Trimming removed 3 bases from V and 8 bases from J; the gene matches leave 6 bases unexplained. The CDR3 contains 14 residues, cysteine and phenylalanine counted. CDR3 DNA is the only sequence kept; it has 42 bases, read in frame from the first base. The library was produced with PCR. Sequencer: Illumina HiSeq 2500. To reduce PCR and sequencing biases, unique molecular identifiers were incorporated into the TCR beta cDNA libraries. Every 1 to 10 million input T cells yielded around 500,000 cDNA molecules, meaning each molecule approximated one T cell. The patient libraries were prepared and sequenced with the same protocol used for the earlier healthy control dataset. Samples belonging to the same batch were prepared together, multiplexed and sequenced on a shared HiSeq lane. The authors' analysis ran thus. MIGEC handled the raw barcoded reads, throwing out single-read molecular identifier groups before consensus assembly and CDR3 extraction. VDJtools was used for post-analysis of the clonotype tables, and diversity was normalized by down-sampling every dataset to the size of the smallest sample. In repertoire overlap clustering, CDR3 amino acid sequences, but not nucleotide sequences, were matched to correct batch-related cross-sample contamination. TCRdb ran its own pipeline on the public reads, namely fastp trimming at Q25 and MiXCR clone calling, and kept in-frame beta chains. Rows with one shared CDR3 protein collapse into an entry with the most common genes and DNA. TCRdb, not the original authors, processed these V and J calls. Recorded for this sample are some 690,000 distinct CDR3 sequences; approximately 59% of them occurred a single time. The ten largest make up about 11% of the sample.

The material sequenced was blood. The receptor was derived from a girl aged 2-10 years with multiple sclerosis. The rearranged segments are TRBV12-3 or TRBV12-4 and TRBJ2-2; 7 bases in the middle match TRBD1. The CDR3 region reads CASSLATGVGELFF. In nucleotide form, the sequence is TGTGCCAGCAGTTTGGCTACAGGGGTAGGGGAGCTGTTTTTT.